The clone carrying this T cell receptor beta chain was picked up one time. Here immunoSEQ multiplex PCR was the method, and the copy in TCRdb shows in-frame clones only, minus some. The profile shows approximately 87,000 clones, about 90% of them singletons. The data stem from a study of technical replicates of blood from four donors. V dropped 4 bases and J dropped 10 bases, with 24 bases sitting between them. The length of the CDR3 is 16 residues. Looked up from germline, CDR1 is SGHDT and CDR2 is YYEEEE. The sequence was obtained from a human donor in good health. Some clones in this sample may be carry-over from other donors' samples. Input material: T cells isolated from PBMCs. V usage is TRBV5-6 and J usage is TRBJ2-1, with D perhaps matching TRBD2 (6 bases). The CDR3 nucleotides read TGTGCCAGCAGCCCCACCGGTGGGGGGATAAGTGGGGAGCAGTTCTTC. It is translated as CASSPTGGGISGEQFF.